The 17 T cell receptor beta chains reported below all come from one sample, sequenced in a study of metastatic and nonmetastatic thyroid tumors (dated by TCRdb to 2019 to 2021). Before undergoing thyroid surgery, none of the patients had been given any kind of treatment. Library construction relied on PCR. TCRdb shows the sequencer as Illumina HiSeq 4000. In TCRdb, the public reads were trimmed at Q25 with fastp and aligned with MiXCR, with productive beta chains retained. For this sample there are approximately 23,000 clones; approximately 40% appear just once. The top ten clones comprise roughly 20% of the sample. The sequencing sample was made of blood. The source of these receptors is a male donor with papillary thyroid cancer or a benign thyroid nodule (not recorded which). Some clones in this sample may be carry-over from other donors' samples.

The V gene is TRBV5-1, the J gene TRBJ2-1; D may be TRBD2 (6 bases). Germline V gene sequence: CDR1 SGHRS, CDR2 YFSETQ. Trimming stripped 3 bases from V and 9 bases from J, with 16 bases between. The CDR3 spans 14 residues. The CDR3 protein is CASSSRSFGGEQFF. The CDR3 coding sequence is TGCGCCAGCAGCTCAAGGAGTTTCGGGGGTGAGCAGTTCTTC.

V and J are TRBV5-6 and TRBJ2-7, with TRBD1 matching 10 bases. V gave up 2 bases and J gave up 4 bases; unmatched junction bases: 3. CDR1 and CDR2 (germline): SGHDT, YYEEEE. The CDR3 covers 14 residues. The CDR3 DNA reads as TGTGCCAGCAGCTTTGGGACAGGGGAATACGAGCAGTACTTC. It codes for CASSFGTGEYEQYF.

The CDR3 DNA is TGTGCCACCAGTTCATTTCCGAACACTGAAGCTTTCTTT. Protein: CATSSFPNTEAFF. The chain combines TRBV24-1 with TRBJ1-1; D uncertain. Germline assignment: CDR1 KGHDR and CDR2 SFDVKD. Trimming shortened V by 6 bases and J by 1 base, and 8 bases separated the two germline ends. This CDR3 has 13 amino acids.

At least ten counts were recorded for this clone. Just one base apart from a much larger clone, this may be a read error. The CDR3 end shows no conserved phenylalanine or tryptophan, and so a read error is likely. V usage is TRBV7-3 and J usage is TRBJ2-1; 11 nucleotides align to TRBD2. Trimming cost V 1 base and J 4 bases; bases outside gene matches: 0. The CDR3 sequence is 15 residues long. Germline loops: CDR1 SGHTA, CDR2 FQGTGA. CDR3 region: CASSLRLAGYNEQFV. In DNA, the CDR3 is TGTGCCAGCAGCTTAAGACTAGCGGGGTACAATGAGCAGTTCGTC.

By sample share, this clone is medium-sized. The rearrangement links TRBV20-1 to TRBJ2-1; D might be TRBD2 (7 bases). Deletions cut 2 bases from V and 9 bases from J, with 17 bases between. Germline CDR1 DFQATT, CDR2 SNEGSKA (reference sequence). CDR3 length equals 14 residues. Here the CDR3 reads CSARPPRGGVEQFF. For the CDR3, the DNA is TGCAGTGCTAGACCACCGAGGGGGGGGGTTGAGCAGTTCTTC.

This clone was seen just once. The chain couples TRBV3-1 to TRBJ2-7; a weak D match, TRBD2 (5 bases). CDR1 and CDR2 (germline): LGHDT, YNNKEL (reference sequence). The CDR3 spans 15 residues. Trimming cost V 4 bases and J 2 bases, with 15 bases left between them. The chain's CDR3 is CASSPPGGRAYEQYF. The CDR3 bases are TGTGCCAGCAGCCCCCCGGGCGGGCGGGCCTACGAGCAGTACTTC.

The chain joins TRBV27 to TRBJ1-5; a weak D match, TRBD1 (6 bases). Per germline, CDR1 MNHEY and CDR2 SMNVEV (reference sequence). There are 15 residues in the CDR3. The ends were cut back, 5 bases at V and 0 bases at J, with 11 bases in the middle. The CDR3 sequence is CASSRTAHSNQPQHF. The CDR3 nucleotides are TGTGCCAGCAGTAGGACAGCCCATAGCAATCAGCCCCAGCATTTT.

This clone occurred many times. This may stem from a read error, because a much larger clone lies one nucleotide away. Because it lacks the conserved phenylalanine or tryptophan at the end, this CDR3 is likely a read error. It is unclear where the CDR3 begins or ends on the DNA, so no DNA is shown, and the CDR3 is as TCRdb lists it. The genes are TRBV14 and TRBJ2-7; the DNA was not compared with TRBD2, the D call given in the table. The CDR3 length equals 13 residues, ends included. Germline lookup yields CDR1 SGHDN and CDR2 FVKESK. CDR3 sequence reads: CASSQGAASKEYS.

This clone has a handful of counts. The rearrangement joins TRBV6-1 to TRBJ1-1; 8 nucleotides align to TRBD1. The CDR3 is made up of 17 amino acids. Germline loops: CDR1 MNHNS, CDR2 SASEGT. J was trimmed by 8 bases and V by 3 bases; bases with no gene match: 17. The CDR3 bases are TGTGCCAGCAGTGATCTTCTGGCAGGGGGCGCAAGGTGGGAAGCTTTCTTT. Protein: CASSDLLAGGARWEAFF.

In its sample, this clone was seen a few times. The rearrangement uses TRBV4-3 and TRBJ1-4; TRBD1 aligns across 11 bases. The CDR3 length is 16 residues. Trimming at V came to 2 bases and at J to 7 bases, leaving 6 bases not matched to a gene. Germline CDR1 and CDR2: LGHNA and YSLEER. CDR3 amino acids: CASSQWGQGGGEKLFF. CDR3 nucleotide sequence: TGCGCCAGCAGCCAATGGGGACAGGGGGGCGGTGAAAAACTGTTTTTT.

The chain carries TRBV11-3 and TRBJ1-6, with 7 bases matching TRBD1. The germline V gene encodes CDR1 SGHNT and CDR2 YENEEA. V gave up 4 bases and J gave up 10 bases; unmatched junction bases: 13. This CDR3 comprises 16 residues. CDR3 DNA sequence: TGTGCCAGCAGCTCCAATGGACAGGCCCTCAAGTCACCCCTCCACTTT. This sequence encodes CASSSNGQALKSPLHF.

The CDR3 region has the DNA TGTGCCAGCAGCCAAGGGTTGGGAGTAAATGAGCAGTTCTTC. Protein product: CASSQGLGVNEQFF. J is TRBJ2-1 and V is TRBV4-2; a possible D gene is TRBD2 (5 bases). Per the germline V gene, CDR1 is LGHNA and CDR2 is YNFKEQ. There are 14 residues in the CDR3. V lost 1 base and J lost 7, with 11 bases in between.

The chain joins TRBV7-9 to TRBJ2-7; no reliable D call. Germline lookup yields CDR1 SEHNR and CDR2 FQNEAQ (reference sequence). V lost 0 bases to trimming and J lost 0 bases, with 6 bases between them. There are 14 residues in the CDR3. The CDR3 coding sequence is TGTGCCAGCAGCTTAGCAGAGAACTCCTACGAGCAGTACTTC. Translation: CASSLAENSYEQYF.

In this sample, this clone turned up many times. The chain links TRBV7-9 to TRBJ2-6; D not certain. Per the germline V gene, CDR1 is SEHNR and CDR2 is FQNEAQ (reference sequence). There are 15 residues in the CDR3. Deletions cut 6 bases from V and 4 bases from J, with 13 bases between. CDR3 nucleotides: TGTGCCAGCAGTGCCACTCGGTCGGGGGCCAACGTCCTGACTTTC. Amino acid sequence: CASSATRSGANVLTF.

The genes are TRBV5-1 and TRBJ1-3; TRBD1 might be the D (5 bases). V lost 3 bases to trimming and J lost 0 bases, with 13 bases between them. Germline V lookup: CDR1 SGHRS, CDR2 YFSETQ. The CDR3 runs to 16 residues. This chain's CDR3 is CASSSTGLSSGNTIYF. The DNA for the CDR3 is TGCGCCAGCAGCTCTACGGGACTCAGCTCTGGAAACACCATATATTTT.

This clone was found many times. The CDR3 region is CASSPGSGSSSGELFF. The CDR3 DNA is TGTGCCAGCTCACCAGGTAGCGGGAGTTCCAGCGGGGAGCTGTTTTTT. This chain joins TRBV18 and TRBJ2-2; TRBD2 agrees at 9 bases. The CDR3 totals 16 residues. Germline CDR1 reads KGHSH; CDR2 reads LQKENI. The trim removed 2 bases at V and 7 bases at J, leaving 8 bases unmatched.

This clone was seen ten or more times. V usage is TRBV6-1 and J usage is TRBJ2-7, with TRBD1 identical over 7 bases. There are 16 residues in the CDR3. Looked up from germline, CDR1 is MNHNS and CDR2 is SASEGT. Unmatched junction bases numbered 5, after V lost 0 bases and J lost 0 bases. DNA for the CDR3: TGTGCCAGCAGTGAAGCCTCATGGGACAGCTCCTACGAGCAGTACTTC. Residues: CASSEASWDSSYEQYF.